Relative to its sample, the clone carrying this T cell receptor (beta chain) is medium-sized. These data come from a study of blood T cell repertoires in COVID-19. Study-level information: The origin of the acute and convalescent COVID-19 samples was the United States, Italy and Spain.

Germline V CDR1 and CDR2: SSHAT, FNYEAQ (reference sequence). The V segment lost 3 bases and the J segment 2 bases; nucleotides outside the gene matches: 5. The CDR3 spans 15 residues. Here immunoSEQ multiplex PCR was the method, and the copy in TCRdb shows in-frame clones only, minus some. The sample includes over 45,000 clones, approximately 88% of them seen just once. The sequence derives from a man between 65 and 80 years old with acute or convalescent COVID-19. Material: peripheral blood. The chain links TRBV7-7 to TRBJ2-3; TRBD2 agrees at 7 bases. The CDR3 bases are TGTGCCAGCAGCTTCGAGCGGGGCTCCACAGATACGCAGTATTTT. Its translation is CASSFERGSTDTQYF.